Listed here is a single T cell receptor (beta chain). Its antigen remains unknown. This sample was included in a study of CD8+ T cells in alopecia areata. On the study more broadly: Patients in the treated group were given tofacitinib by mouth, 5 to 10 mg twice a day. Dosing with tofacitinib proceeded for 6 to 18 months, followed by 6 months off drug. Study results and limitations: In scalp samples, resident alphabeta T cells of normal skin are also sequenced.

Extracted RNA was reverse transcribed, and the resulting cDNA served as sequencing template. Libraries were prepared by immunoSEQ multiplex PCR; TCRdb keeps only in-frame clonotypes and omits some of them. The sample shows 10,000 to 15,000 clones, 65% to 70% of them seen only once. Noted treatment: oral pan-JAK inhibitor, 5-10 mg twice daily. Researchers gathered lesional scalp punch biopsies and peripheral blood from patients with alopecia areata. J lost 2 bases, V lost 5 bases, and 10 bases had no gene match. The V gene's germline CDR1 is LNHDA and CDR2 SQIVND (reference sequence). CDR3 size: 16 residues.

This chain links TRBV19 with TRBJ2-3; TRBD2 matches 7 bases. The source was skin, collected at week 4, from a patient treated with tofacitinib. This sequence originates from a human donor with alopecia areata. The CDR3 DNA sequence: TGTGCCAGTAGTCCGGCTAGCGGTGTTTACACAGATACGCAGTATTTT. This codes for CASSPASGVYTDTQYF.